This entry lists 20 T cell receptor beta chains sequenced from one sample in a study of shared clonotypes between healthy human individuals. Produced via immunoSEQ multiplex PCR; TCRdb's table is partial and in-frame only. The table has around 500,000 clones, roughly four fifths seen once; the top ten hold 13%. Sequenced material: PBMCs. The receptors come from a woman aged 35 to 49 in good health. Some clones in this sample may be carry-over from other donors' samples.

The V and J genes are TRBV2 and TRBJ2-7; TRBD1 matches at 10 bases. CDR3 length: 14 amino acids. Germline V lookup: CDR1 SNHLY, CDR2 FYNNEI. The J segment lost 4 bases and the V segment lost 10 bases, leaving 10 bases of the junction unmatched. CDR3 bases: TGTGCCACCACCCGGGACAGGGGTTGGTACGAGCAGTACTTC. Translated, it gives CATTRDRGWYEQYF.

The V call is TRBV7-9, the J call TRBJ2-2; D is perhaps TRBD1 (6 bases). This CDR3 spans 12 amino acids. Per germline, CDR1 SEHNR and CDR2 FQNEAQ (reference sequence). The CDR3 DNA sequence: TGTGGGGCAGAAACAGGGCCCGGGGAGCTGTTTTTT. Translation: CGAETGPGELFF.

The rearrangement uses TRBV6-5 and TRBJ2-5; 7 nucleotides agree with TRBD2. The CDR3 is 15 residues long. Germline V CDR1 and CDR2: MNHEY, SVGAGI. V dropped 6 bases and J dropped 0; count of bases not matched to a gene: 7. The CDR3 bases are TGTGCCAGCAGCCCAGCGGGAATGTACCAAGAGACCCAGTACTTC. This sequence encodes CASSPAGMYQETQYF.

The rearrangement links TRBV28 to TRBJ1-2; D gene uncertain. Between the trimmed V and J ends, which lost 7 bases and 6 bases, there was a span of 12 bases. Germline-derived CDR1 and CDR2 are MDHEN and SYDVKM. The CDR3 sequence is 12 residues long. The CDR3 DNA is TGTGCCAGCACCCCCGGGTTTCATGGCTACACCTTC. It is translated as CASTPGFHGYTF.

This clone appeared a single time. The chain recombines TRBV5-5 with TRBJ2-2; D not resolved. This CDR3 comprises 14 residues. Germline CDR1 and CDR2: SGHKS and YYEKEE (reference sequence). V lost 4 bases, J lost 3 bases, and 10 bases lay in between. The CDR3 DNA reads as TGTGCCAGCAGCCTACGATGGGACACCGGGGAGCTGTTTTTT. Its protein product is CASSLRWDTGELFF.

In DNA, the CDR3 is TGTGCCAGCAGCTTAAGGCGGGACGGTCACGAGCAGTACTTC. Translated, it gives CASSLRRDGHEQYF. The chain carries TRBV11-2 and TRBJ2-7; TRBD2 is a possible D gene (6 bases). Trimming took off 2 bases at V and 5 bases at J, with 13 bases between the two ends. This CDR3 spans 14 amino acids. Germline V gene lookup returns CDR1 SGHAT and CDR2 FQNNGV. The variable domain in full, with the rest retrieved from reference TRBV11-2 and TRBJ2-7, is EAGVAQSPRYKIIEKRQSVAFWCNPISGHATLYWYQQILGQGPKLLIQFQNNGVVDDSQLPKDRFSAERLKGVDSTLKIQPAKLEDSAVYLCASSLRRDGHEQYFGPGTRLTVT.

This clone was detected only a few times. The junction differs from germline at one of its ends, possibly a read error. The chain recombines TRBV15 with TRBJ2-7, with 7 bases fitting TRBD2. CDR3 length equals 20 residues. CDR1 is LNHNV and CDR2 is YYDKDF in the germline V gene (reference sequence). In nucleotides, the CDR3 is TGTGCCACCAGCAGAGACAGGGATCGGGGAGCGGGACCACATCGGTACGAGCAATACTTC. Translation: CATSRDRDRGAGPHRYEQYF.

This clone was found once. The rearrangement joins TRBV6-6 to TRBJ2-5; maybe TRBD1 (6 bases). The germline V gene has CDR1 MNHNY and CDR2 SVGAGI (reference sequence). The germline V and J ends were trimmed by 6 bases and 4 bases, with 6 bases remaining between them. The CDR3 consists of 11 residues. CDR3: CASSRGETQYF. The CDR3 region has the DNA TGTGCCAGCAGCAGGGGAGAGACCCAGTACTTC.

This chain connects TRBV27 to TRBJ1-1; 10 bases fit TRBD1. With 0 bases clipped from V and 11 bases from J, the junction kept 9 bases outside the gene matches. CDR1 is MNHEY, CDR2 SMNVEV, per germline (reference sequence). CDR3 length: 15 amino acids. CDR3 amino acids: CASSLSGTGVGLAFF. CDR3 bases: TGTGCCAGCAGTTTATCTGGGACAGGGGTTGGTTTGGCTTTCTTT.

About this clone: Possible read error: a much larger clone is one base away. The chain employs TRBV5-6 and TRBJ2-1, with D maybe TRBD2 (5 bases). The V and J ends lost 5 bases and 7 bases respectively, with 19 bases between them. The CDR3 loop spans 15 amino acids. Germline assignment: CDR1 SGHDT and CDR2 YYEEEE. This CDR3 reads CASSCGIERRNEQFF. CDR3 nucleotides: TGTGCCAGCAGTTGTGGCATCGAGCGGCGGAATGAGCAGTTCTTC. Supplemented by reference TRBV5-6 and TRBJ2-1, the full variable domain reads DAGVTQSPTHLIKTRGQQVTLRCSPKSGHDTVSWYQQALGQGPQFIFQYYEEEERQRGNFPDRFSGHQFPNYSSELNVNALLLGDSALYLCASSCGIERRNEQFFGPGTRLTVL.

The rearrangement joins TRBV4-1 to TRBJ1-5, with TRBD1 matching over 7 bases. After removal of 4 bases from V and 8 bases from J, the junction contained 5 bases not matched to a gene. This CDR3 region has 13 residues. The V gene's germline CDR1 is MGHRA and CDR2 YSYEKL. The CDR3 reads CASSPRQGEPQHF. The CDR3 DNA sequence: TGCGCCAGCAGCCCTAGACAGGGCGAGCCCCAGCATTTT.

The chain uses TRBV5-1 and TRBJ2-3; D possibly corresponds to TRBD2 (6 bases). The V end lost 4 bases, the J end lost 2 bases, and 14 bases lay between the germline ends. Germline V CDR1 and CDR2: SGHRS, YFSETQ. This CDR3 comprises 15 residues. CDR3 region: CASSQGLSYTDTQYF. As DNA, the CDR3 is TGCGCCAGCAGCCAGGGACTTAGTTACACAGATACGCAGTATTTT.

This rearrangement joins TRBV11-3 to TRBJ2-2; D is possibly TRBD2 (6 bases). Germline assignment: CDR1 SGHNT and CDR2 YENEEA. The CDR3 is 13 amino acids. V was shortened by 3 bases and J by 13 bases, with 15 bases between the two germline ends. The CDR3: CASSFLYGGGLFF. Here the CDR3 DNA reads TGTGCCAGCAGCTTTTTATACGGGGGAGGGCTGTTTTTT.

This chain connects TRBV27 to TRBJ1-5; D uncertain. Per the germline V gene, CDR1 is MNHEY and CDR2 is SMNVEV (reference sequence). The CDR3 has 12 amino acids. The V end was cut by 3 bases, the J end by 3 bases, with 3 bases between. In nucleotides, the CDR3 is TGTGCCAGCAGTTTCTACAATCAGCCCCAGCATTTT. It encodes CASSFYNQPQHF.

The CDR3 nucleotides read TGTGCCAGCAGCCCAAGGGTAGGGTTATATGGAAACACCATATATTTT. Translation gives CASSPRVGLYGNTIYF. The chain recombines TRBV4-2 with TRBJ1-3, with D unresolved. CDR1 and CDR2 (germline): LGHNA, YNFKEQ. Trimming took 4 bases from V and 3 from J, leaving 16 bases between them. The CDR3 has 16 amino acids.

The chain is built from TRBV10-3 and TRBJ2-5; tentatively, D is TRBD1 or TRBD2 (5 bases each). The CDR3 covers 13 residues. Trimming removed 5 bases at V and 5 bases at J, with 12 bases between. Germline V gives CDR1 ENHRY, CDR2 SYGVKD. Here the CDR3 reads CAISSGTSETQYF. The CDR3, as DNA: TGTGCCATCAGTTCCGGGACCAGCGAGACCCAGTACTTC.

The CDR3 nucleotides read TGTGCCAGCAGTTTGCCCCGGGTAGGACGGCTTAACTACGAGCAGTACTTC. Translating it yields CASSLPRVGRLNYEQYF. The chain joins TRBV28 to TRBJ2-7, with unresolved D. CDR1 MDHEN and CDR2 SYDVKM come from the germline V gene. The CDR3 has 17 amino acids. Trimming shortened V by 3 bases and J by 3 bases, and 21 bases separated the two germline ends.

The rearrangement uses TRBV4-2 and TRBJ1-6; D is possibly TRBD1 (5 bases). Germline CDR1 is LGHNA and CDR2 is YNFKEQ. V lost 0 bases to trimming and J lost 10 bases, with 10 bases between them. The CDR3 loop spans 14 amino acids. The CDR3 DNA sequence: TGTGCCAGCAGCCAAGAGAGCAGGGAATCACCCCTCCACTTT. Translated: CASSQESRESPLHF.

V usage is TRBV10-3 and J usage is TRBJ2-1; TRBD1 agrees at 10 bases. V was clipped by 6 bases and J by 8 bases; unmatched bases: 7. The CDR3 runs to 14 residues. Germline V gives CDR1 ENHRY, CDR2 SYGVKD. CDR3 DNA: TGTGCCATCAGGCCGGGACAGGGGTTCGATGAGCAGTTCTTC. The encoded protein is CAIRPGQGFDEQFF.

CDR3 sequence: CASRTTGGYGYTF. The DNA of the CDR3 is TGTGCCAGCAGAACGACAGGGGGCTATGGCTACACCTTC. The rearrangement uses TRBV28 and TRBJ1-2, with 9 bases lining up with TRBD1. The CDR3 totals 13 residues. In germline, CDR1 is MDHEN, CDR2 SYDVKM. With V trimmed by 6 bases and J by 4 bases, 3 bases remained unmatched.